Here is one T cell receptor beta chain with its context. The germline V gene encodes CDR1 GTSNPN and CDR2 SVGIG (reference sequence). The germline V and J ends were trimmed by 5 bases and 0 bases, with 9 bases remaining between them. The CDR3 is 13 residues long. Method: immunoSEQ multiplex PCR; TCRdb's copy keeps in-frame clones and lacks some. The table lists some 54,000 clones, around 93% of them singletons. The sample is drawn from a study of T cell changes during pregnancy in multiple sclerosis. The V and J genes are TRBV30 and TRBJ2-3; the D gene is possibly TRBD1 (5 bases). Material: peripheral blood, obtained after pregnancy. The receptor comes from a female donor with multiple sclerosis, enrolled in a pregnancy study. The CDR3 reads CAWDRTSTDTQYF. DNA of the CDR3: TGTGCCTGGGACAGAACTAGCACAGATACGCAGTATTTT.